The sequence of this T cell receptor beta chain was determined in a study of monozygotic twins with cystic fibrosis. Germline CDR1 SGHDT, CDR2 YYEEEE. This CDR3 comprises 13 residues. The ends were cut back, 3 bases at V and 13 bases at J, with 17 bases in the middle. To note about this clone: Its specificity is unknown.

Study results and caveats: No link emerged between shared CDR3 counts and age, concordance or severity.

Profiled with immunoSEQ multiplex PCR; TCRdb holds only in-frame clones, not every one. Of 35,000 or so clones listed, over 75% are singletons. The source of this sequence is a girl aged 2-10 years with cystic fibrosis. The sample taken for sequencing was blood. The chain couples TRBV5-6 to TRBJ2-1; either TRBD1 or TRBD2 may fit D (5 bases each). This CDR3 reads CASSSYRDQIQFF. In DNA, the CDR3 is TGTGCCAGCAGCTCGTACCGGGACCAAATTCAGTTCTTC.